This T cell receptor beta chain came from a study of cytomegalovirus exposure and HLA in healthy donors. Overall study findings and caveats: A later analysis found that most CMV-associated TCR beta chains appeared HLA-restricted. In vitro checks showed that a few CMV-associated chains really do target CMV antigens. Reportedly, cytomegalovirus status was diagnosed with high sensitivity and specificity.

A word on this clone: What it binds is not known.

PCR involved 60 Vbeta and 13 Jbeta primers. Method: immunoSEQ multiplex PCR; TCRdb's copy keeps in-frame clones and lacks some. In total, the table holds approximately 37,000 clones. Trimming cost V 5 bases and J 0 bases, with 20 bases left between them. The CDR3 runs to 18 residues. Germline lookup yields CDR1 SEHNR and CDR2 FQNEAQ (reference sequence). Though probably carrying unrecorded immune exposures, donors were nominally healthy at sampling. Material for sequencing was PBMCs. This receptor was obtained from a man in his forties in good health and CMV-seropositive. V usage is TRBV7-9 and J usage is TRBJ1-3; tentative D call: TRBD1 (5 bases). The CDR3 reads CASSTPPGRDHSGNTIYF. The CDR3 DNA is TGTGCCAGCAGCACACCCCCCGGCAGGGATCACTCTGGAAACACCATATATTTT.